Sequencing of this T cell receptor (beta chain) was carried out in a study of CD4 T cells in relation to SARS-CoV-2 and coronaviruses. Losses at the gene ends were 4 bases for V and 4 bases for J; bases not matched to a gene: 2. Germline V gives CDR1 SNHLY, CDR2 FYNNEI. The CDR3 is 14 residues long. Before the COVID-19 pandemic, during about 2011-2019, CD4+ T cells were taken from unexposed donors. After less than 11 days of culture, CD4+ T cells were isolated. Profiling relied on immunoSEQ multiplex PCR, and the TCRdb table lists in-frame clones only, not all of them. Among about 26,000 clones listed, roughly four fifths were seen once. Turning to this clone: Its cognate antigen is unknown.

The source material was CD4+ T cells from PBMCs, cultured in vitro. This receptor was identified in a human donor in good health. J is TRBJ1-1 and V is TRBV2; 11 nucleotides match TRBD1. CDR3 nucleotide sequence: TGTGCCAGCAGTGCGGGGACAGGGGGCACTGAAGCTTTCTTT. Residues: CASSAGTGGTEAFF.